This T cell receptor beta chain was sequenced for a study of a mutant IDH1 vaccine in newly diagnosed glioma. Concerning this clone itself: Its cognate antigen is unknown.

This sample's time point: week 35, safety follow-up. Every vaccine dose comprised 300 ug of mutant IDH1 20-mer peptide plus topical imiquimod. This CDR3 has 15 amino acids. Per the germline V gene, CDR1 is SNHLY and CDR2 is FYNNEI. V dropped 11 bases and J dropped 6 bases, with 20 bases sitting between them. Profiled with immunoSEQ multiplex PCR; TCRdb holds only in-frame clones, not every one. This table holds fewer than 70,000 clones, around 87% found once. This sequence originates from a man aged 25-40 years with glioma. Specimen: PBMCs, collected from a glioma patient whose treatment included an IDH1 peptide vaccine. V is TRBV2 and J is TRBJ1-6, with D possibly TRBD1 on 5 matching bases. CDR3: CASQIGPGRNSPLHF. CDR3 coding DNA: TGTGCCTCACAAATCGGGCCAGGGCGTAATTCACCCCTCCACTTT.